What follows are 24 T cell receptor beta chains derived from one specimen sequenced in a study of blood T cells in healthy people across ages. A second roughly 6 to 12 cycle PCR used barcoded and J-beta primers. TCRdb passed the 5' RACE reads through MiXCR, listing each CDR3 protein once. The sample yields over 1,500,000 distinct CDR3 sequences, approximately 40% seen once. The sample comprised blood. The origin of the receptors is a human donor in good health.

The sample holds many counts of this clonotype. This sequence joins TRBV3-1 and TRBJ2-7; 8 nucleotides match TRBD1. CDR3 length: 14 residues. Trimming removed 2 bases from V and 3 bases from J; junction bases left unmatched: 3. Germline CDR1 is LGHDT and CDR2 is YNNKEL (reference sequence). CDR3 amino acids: CASSQTTGGYEQYF. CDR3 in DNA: TGTGCCAGCAGCCAAACAACAGGGGGCTACGAGCAGTACTTC.

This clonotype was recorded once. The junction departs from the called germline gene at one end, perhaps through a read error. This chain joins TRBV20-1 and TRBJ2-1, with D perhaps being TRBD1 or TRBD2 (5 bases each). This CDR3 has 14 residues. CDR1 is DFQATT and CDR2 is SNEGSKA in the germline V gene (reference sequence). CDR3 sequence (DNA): TGCAGTGCTAGATCCGGGACCCCACCCAATGAGCAGTGCTTC. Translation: CSARSGTPPNEQCF.

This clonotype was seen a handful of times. This chain's CDR3 is CASSLRPSNTGELFF. The CDR3 DNA reads as TGCGCCAGCAGCTTACGACCCTCGAACACCGGGGAGCTGTTTTTT. This chain joins TRBV5-1 and TRBJ2-2, with no clear D. Germline-derived CDR1 and CDR2 are SGHRS and YFSETQ. The CDR3 has 15 amino acids. V was clipped by 2 bases and J by 0 bases, with 8 bases between them.

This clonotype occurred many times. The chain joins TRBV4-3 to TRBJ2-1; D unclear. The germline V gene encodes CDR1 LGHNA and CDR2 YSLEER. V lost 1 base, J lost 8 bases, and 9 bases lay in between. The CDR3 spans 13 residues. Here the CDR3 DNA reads TGCGCCAGCAGCCAAGGTTTCGGGCATGAGCAGTTCTTC. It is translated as CASSQGFGHEQFF.

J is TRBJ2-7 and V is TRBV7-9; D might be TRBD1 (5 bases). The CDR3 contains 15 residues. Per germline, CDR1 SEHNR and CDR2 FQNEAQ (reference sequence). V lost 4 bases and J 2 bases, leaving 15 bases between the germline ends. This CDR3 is CASSYHIDRAYEQYF. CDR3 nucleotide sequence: TGTGCCAGCAGCTATCATATTGACAGAGCCTACGAGCAGTACTTC. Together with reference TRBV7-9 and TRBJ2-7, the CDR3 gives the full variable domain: DTGVSQNPRHKITKRGQNVTFRCDPISEHNRLYWYRQTLGQGPEFLTYFQNEAQLEKSRLLSDRFSAERPKGSFSTLEIQRTEQGDSAMYLCASSYHIDRAYEQYFGPGTRLTVT.

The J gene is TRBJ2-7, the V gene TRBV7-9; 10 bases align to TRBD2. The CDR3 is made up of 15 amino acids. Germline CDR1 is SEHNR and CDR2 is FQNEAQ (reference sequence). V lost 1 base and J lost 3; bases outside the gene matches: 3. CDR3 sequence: CASSLDTSGDYEQYF. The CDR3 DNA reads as TGTGCCAGCAGCTTAGATACTAGCGGGGACTACGAGCAGTACTTC.

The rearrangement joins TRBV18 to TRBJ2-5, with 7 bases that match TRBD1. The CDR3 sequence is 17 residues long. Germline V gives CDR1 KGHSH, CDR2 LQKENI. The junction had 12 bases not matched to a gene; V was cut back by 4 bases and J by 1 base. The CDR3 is CASSLTPGQLVQETQYF. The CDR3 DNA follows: TGTGCCAGCTCACTAACGCCGGGACAGTTGGTCCAAGAGACCCAGTACTTC.

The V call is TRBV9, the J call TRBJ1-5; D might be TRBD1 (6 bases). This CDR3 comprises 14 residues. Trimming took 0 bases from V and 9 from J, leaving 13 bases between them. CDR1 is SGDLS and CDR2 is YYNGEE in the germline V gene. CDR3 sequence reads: CASSVAGTGRPQHF. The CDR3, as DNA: TGTGCCAGCAGCGTAGCTGGTACAGGGCGGCCCCAGCATTTT.

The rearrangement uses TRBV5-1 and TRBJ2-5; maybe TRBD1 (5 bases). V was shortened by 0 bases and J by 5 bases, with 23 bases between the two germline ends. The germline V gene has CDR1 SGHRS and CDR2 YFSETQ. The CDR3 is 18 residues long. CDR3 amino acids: CASSLEARVNPFQETQYF. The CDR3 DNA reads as TGCGCCAGCAGCTTGGAGGCCAGGGTCAACCCCTTCCAGGAGACCCAGTACTTC.

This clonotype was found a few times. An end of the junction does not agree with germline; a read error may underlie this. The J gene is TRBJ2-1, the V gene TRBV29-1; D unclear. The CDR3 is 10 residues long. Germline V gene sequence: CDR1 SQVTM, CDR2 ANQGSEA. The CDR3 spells CSVQNNGQFF. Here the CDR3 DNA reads TGCAGCGTTCAGAACAATGGGCAGTTCTTC.

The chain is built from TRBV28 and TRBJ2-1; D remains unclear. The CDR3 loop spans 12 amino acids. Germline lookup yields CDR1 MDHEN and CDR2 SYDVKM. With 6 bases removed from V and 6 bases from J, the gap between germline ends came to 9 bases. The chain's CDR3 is CASRAQSNEQFF. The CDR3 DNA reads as TGTGCCAGCAGGGCACAGTCCAATGAGCAGTTCTTC.

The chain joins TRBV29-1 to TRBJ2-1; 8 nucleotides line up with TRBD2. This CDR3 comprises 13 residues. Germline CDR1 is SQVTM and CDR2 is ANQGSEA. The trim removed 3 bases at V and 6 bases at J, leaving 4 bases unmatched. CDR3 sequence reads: CSVDARGGNEQFF. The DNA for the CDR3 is TGCAGCGTTGATGCTCGGGGGGGCAATGAGCAGTTCTTC.

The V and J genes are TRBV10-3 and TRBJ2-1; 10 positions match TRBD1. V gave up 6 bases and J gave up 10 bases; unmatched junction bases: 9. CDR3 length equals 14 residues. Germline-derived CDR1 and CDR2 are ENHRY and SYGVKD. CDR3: CAIRTGTGEREQFF. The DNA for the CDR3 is TGTGCCATCAGAACCGGGACAGGGGAACGGGAGCAGTTCTTC.

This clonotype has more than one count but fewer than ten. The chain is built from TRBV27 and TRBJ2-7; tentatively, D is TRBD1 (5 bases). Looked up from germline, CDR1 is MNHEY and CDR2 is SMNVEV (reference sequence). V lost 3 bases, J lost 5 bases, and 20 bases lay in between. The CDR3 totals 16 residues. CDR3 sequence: CASSLTPLFDSHEQYF. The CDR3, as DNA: TGTGCCAGCAGTTTGACCCCACTTTTCGACAGCCACGAGCAGTACTTC.

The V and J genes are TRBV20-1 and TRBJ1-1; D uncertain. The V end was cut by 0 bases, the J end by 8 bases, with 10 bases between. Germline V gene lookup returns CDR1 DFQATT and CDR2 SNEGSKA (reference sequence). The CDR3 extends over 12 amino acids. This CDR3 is CSARDPGKEAFF. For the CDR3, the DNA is TGCAGTGCTAGAGATCCCGGGAAAGAAGCTTTCTTT.

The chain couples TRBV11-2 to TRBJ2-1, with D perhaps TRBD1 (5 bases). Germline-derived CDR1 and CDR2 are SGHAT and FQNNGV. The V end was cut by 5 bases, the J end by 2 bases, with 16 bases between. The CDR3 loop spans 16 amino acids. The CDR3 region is CASSPKGSEAYNEQFF. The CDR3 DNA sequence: TGTGCCAGCAGCCCAAAGGGGTCCGAGGCCTACAATGAGCAGTTCTTC.

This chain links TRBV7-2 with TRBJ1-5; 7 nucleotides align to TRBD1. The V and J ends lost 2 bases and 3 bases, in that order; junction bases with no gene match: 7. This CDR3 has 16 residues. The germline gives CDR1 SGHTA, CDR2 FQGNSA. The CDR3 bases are TGTGCCAGCAGCTTAACAGGGGTGGCTTACAATCAGCCCCAGCATTTT. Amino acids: CASSLTGVAYNQPQHF.

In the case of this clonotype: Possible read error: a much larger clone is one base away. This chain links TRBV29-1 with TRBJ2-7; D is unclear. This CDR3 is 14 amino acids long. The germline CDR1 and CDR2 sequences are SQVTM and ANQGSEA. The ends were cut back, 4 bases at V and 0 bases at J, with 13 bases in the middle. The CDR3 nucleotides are TGCAGCGTTGCCTGGCAATCGGACTCCTACGAGCAGTACTTC. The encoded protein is CSVAWQSDSYEQYF.

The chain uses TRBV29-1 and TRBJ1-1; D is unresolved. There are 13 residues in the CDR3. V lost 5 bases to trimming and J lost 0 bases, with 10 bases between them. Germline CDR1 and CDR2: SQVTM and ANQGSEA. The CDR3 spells CSVNGIMNTEAFF. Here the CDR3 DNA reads TGCAGCGTTAATGGGATAATGAACACTGAAGCTTTCTTT.

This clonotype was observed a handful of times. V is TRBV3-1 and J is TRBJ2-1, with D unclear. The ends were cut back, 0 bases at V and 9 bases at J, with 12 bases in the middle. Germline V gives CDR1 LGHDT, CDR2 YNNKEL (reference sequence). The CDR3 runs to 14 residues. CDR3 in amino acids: CASSQELSTTEQFF. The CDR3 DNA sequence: TGTGCCAGCAGCCAAGAGTTATCCACGACTGAGCAGTTCTTC.

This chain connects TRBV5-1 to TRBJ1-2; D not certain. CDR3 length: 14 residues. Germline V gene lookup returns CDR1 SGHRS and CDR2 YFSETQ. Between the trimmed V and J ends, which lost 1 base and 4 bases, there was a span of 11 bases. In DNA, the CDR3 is TGCGCCAGCAGCTTGTCAACCAGTGGCTATGGCTACACCTTC. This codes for CASSLSTSGYGYTF. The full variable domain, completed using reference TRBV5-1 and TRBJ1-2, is KAGVTQTPRYLIKTRGQQVTLSCSPISGHRSVSWYQQTPGQGLQFLFEYFSETQRNKGNFPGRFSGRQFSNSRSEMNVSTLELGDSALYLCASSLSTSGYGYTFGSGTRLTVV.

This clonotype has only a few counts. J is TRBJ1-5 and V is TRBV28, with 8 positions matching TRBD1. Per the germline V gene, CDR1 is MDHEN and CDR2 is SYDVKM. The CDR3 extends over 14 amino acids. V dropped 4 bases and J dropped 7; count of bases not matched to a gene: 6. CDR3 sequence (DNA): TGTGCCAGCAGTTGGACAGGGTCAAAACAGCCCCAGCATTTT. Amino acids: CASSWTGSKQPQHF.

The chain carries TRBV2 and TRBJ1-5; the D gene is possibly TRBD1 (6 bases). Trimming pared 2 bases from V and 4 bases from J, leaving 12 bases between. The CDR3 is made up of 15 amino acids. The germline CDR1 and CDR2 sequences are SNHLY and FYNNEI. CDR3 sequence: CASSERDRYNQPQHF. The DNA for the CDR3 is TGTGCCAGCAGTGAACGAGACAGGTATAATCAGCCCCAGCATTTT.

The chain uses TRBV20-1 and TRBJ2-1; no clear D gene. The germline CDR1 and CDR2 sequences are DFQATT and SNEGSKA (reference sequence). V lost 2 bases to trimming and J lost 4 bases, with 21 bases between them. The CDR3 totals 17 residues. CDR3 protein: CSARSGGWAASYNEQFF. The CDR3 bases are TGCAGTGCTAGAAGTGGTGGATGGGCAGCTTCTTACAATGAGCAGTTCTTC.